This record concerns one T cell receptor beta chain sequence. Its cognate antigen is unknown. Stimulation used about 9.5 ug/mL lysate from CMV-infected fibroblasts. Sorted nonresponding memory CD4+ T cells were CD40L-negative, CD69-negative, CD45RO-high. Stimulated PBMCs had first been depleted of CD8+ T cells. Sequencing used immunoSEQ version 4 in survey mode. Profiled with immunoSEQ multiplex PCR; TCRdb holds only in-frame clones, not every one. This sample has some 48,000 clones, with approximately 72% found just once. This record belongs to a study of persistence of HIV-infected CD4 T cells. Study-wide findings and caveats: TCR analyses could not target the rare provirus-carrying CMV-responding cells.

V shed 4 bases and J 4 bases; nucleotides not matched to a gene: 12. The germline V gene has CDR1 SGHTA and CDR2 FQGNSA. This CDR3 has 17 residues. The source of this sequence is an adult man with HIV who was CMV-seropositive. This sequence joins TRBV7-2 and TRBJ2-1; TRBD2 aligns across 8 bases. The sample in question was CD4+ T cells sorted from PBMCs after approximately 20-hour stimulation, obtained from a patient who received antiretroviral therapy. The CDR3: CASSSTQLLAVYNEQFF. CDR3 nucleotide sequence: TGTGCCAGCAGCTCCACCCAATTACTAGCGGTGTACAATGAGCAGTTCTTC.